The clone carrying this TCR beta chain has just one count. The CDR3 sequence is 15 residues long. Trimming cost V 0 bases and J 3 bases, with 9 bases left between them. Germline V lookup: CDR1 LGHDT, CDR2 YNNKEL (reference sequence). In the study's own analysis: Scientists estimated how many nucleated cells there were by amplifying reference gene primers. Measured with immunoSEQ multiplex PCR; TCRdb has only the in-frame clones, and not every one. The V and J calls and clone size come from that table; D and trimming were worked out from the DNA. The sample holds about 160,000 clones; about nine tenths are singletons and the top ten take 3.9%. This sample was taken from a study of blood T cell repertoires in COVID-19. Study-level background: The samples span acute and convalescent COVID-19 from the United States, Italy and Spain. Sources were T cells, B-cell-depleted T cells, or PBMCs; the material itself was cDNA or gDNA.

Sequenced sample: peripheral blood. The clonotype originates from a woman aged 55-75 years who had recovered from COVID-19. The chain couples TRBV3-1 (or the pseudogene TRBV3-2) to TRBJ1-5; unclear D gene. The CDR3 bases are TGTGCCAGCAGCCAAGACACACAGCCCAATCAGCCCCAGCATTTT. Its translation: CASSQDTQPNQPQHF.